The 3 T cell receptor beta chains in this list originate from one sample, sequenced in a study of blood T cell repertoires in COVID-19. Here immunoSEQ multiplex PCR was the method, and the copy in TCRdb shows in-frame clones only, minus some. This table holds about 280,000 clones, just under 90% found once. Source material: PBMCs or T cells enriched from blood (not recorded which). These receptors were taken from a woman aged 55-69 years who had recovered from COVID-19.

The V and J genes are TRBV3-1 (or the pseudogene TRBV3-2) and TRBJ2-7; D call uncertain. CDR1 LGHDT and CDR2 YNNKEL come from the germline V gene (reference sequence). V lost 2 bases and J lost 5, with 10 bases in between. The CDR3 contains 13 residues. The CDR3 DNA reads TGTGCCAGCAGCCAATCGGCCCGGGACGAGCAGTACTTC. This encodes CASSQSARDEQYF.

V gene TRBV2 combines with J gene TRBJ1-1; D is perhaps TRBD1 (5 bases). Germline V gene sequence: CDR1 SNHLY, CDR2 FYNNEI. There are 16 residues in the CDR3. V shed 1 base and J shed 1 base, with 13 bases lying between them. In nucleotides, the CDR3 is TGTGCCAGCAGTGAAGACTTGGGGGGGAAGAACACTGAAGCTTTCTTT. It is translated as CASSEDLGGKNTEAFF.

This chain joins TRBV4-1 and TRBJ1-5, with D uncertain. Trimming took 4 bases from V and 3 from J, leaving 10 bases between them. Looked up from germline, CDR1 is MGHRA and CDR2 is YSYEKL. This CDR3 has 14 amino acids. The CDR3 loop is CASSRYEPNQPQHF. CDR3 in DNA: TGCGCCAGCAGCCGCTATGAACCCAATCAGCCCCAGCATTTT.